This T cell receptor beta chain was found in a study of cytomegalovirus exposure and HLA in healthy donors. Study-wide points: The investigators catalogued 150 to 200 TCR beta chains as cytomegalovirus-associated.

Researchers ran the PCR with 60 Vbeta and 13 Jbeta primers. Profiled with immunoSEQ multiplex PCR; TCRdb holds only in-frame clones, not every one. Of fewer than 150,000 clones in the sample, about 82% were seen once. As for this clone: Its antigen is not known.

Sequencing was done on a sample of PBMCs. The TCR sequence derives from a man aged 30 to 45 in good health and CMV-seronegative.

The CDR3 reads CASSPARRDRAAYEQYF. In nucleotides, the CDR3 is TGTGCCAGCAGCCCAGCCCGCCGGGACAGGGCAGCCTACGAGCAGTACTTC. This sequence joins TRBV11-2 and TRBJ2-7; 9 bases fit TRBD1. The CDR3 runs to 17 residues. V trimming: 5 bases; J trimming: 2 bases; junction bases outside the gene matches: 13. The germline V gene encodes CDR1 SGHAT and CDR2 FQNNGV.